One and the same sample provided the 8 T cell receptor beta chains below, sequenced in a study of T cell responses to AZD1222 COVID-19 vaccine (dated by TCRdb to about 2021). Library preparation employed the immunoSEQ multiplex PCR assay. This is the immuneACCESS table as TCRdb keeps it, with only in-frame sequences that have V and J called. A part of the clones is gone; compared with another copy, unresolved V genes explain less than half, and the rest is unexplained. The sample has 100,000 to 150,000 clones on record, 90% of them singletons. The leading ten clones occupy roughly 7.2% of the sample. The intended sense of this specimen's time point label: baseline before first vaccination. The specimen comprised peripheral blood, sampled on day 0 of AZD1222 vaccination. The receptors come from an adult in good health.

V and J are TRBV9 and TRBJ1-5; D not certain. CDR1 and CDR2 from the germline V gene are SGDLS and YYNGEE. Trimming took off 0 bases at V and 0 bases at J, with 7 bases between the two ends. The length of the CDR3 is 15 residues. The CDR3 protein is CASSVGRGSNQPQHF. Written as DNA, the CDR3 is TGTGCCAGCAGCGTAGGCCGGGGTAGCAATCAGCCCCAGCATTTT. The variable domain in full, with the rest retrieved from reference TRBV9 and TRBJ1-5, is DSGVTQTPKHLITATGQRVTLRCSPRSGDLSVYWYQQSLDQGLQFLIQYYNGEERAKGNILERFSAQQFPDLHSELNLSSLELGDSALYFCASSVGRGSNQPQHFGDGTRLSIL.

This clone has a handful of counts. This chain uses TRBV5-1 with TRBJ2-7; 10 bases fit TRBD1. V lost 3 bases, J lost 3 bases, and 3 bases stayed unmatched. Germline lookup yields CDR1 SGHRS and CDR2 YFSETQ. This CDR3 is built from 14 residues. The CDR3 region has the DNA TGCGCCAGCAGCTGGGGACAGGGGAACTACGAGCAGTACTTC. Translation: CASSWGQGNYEQYF.

The chain joins TRBV14 to TRBJ1-6; 9 bases line up with TRBD1. CDR1 and CDR2 (germline): SGHDN, FVKESK. The CDR3 has 15 residues. V lost 3 bases, J lost 8 bases, and 5 bases stayed unmatched. The CDR3 nucleotides read TGTGCCAGCAGCCAGAGGACAGGGGTGGATTCACCCCTCCACTTT. Translating gives CASSQRTGVDSPLHF.

V gene TRBV9 combines with J gene TRBJ2-1, with TRBD2 matching over 12 bases. The V and J ends lost 3 bases and 3 bases, in that order; junction bases with no gene match: 10. Germline-derived CDR1 and CDR2 are SGDLS and YYNGEE. The CDR3 extends over 18 amino acids. CDR3 amino acids: CASSGRWTSGNLYNEQFF. In DNA form, the CDR3 reads TGTGCCAGCAGCGGACGGTGGACTAGCGGGAATCTCTACAATGAGCAGTTCTTC.

The V and J genes are TRBV5-1 and TRBJ2-5; 9 nucleotides agree with TRBD1. CDR1 SGHRS and CDR2 YFSETQ come from the germline V gene. The CDR3 is made up of 15 amino acids. J lost 3 bases, V lost 1 base, and 4 bases had no gene match. In DNA, the CDR3 is TGCGCCAGCAGCTTGTCACAGGGGGCAAAAGAGACCCAGTACTTC. The encoded protein is CASSLSQGAKETQYF.

The chain recombines TRBV30 with TRBJ2-3, with 10 bases fitting TRBD2. V gave up 3 bases and J gave up 1 base; unmatched junction bases: 10. The CDR3 is made up of 17 amino acids. CDR1 GTSNPN and CDR2 SVGIG come from the germline V gene (reference sequence). CDR3 DNA: TGTGCCTGGAGCGTAGCGGGGGGCCACCCGGGCACAGATACGCAGTATTTT. Protein product: CAWSVAGGHPGTDTQYF.

J is TRBJ2-2 and V is TRBV5-1; 7 nucleotides align to TRBD1. Trimming cost V 5 bases and J 6 bases; bases outside gene matches: 7. CDR1 and CDR2 from the germline V gene are SGHRS and YFSETQ. CDR3 length: 14 amino acids. The DNA of the CDR3 is TGCGCCAGCAGGTCCGGGACAGTTGCCGGGGAGCTGTTTTTT. This translates into CASRSGTVAGELFF.

This chain uses TRBV30 with TRBJ2-7; no clear D. The CDR3 has 12 amino acids. V was clipped by 0 bases and J by 2 bases, with 5 bases between them. Germline V lookup: CDR1 GTSNPN, CDR2 SVGIG (reference sequence). CDR3 nucleotide sequence: TGTGCCTGGAGTGTTACGACCTACGAGCAGTACTTC. Translated: CAWSVTTYEQYF.